Listed below are T cell receptor beta chains from one sample, sequenced in a study of blood T cell repertoires in COVID-19. The protocol was immunoSEQ multiplex PCR, while the TCRdb copy is restricted to in-frame clones and leaves out a portion. The sample shows around 290,000 clones, around nine tenths of them seen only once. The sequenced sample was PBMCs or T cells enriched from blood (not recorded which). Receptors were obtained from a woman between 18 and 29 years old who had recovered from COVID-19. Each CDR3 is given with its conserved first and last residue. D genes are given only for firm matches. Not all rows give a size; the values are once, few, many and, for expanded clones, a class.

clone size: NA
CDR3 length: 13
D gene: NA
V gene: TRBV5-1
J gene: TRBJ1-1
CDR3 DNA: TGCGCCAGCAGCTTGGCTCTGAACACTGAAGCTTTCTTT
CDR3 protein: CASSLALNTEAFF

clone size: NA
CDR3 length: 13
D gene: NA
V gene: TRBV25-1
J gene: TRBJ2-2
CDR3 DNA: TGTGCCAGCAGTGGGCCGTCGGGCGGGGAGCTGTTTTTT
CDR3 protein: CASSGPSGGELFF

clone size: NA
CDR3 length: 15
D gene: NA
V gene: TRBV5-5
J gene: TRBJ1-2
CDR3 DNA: TGTGCCAGCAGCCTCTCGCGGGGGGACCACTATGGCTACACCTTC
CDR3 protein: CASSLSRGDHYGYTF

clone size: NA
CDR3 length: 13
D gene: NA
V gene: TRBV30
J gene: TRBJ1-3
CDR3 DNA: TGTGCCTGGAGTATCACAGGGAAGGTCCCCATATATTTT
CDR3 protein: CAWSITGKVPIYF

clone size: NA
CDR3 length: 15
D gene: TRBD2
V gene: TRBV2
J gene: TRBJ2-7
CDR3 DNA: TGTGCCAGCAAATCGGGGACTAGCGGGAACTACGAGCAGTACTTC
CDR3 protein: CASKSGTSGNYEQYF

clone size: once
CDR3 length: 15
D gene: TRBD1
V gene: TRBV6-5
J gene: TRBJ2-3
CDR3 DNA: TGTGCCAGCAGTCCTGGACAGGGGGGCGGAGATACGCAGTATTTT
CDR3 protein: CASSPGQGGGDTQYF

clone size: once
CDR3 length: 15
D gene: NA
V gene: TRBV30
J gene: TRBJ2-5
CDR3 DNA: TGTGCCTGGAAAAAGAGTACGGGAGTTGGAGAGACCCAGTACTTC
CDR3 protein: CAWKKSTGVGETQYF

clone size: NA
CDR3 length: 15
D gene: TRBD1
V gene: TRBV2
J gene: TRBJ1-5
CDR3 DNA: TGTGCCAGCAATCCAGACAGGGGGATAGCTGGGCCCCAGCATTTT
CDR3 protein: CASNPDRGIAGPQHF

clone size: NA
CDR3 length: 13
D gene: TRBD1
V gene: TRBV2
J gene: TRBJ1-1
CDR3 DNA: TGTGCCAGCAGGGGGACAGTTAACACTGAAGCTTTCTTT
CDR3 protein: CASRGTVNTEAFF

clone size: NA
CDR3 length: 15
D gene: TRBD1
V gene: TRBV4-1
J gene: TRBJ2-7
CDR3 DNA: TGCGCCAGCAGCCAACCGACAGGGAGCTCCTACGAGCAGTACTTC
CDR3 protein: CASSQPTGSSYEQYF

clone size: NA
CDR3 length: 17
D gene: TRBD1
V gene: TRBV15
J gene: TRBJ1-5
CDR3 DNA: TGTGCCACCAGCAGAGATCCCGGGACAGGGACCGATCAGCCCCAGCATTTT
CDR3 protein: CATSRDPGTGTDQPQHF

clone size: NA
CDR3 length: 19
D gene: NA
V gene: TRBV4-3
J gene: TRBJ2-3
CDR3 DNA: TGCGCCAGCAGCCAAGATACGGGGTCCTCGCGAGGGTGGGCAGATACGCAGTATTTT
CDR3 protein: CASSQDTGSSRGWADTQYF

clone size: NA
CDR3 length: 15
D gene: TRBD1
V gene: TRBV5-8
J gene: TRBJ2-3
CDR3 DNA: TGTGCCAGCAGCGGGCAGGGGGCGTATGGAGATACGCAGTATTTT
CDR3 protein: CASSGQGAYGDTQYF

clone size: NA
CDR3 length: 17
D gene: TRBD2
V gene: TRBV14
J gene: TRBJ2-7
CDR3 DNA: TGTGCCAGCAGCCAAGATTTAGGACTAGCGGGGACATCCGAGCAGTACTTC
CDR3 protein: CASSQDLGLAGTSEQYF

clone size: few
CDR3 length: 16
D gene: TRBD2
V gene: TRBV25-1
J gene: TRBJ2-1
CDR3 DNA: TGTGCCAGCAGTAATCTAGCGGGAGGGCAGGACAATGAGCAGTTCTTC
CDR3 protein: CASSNLAGGQDNEQFF

clone size: NA
CDR3 length: 13
D gene: NA
V gene: TRBV6-5
J gene: TRBJ1-3
CDR3 DNA: TGTGCCAGCACAGGGGCGTCTGGAAACACCATATATTTT
CDR3 protein: CASTGASGNTIYF

clone size: NA
CDR3 length: 14
D gene: TRBD2
V gene: TRBV6-5
J gene: TRBJ2-3
CDR3 DNA: TGTGCCAGCAGACCGGGACTAGCAACAGATACGCAGTATTTT
CDR3 protein: CASRPGLATDTQYF

clone size: NA
CDR3 length: 15
D gene: TRBD2
V gene: TRBV10-2
J gene: TRBJ2-7
CDR3 DNA: TGCGCCAGCAGTGAAACGGGGGGGCATTCCTACGAGCAGTACTTC
CDR3 protein: CASSETGGHSYEQYF

clone size: NA
CDR3 length: 15
D gene: NA
V gene: TRBV10-2
J gene: TRBJ2-5
CDR3 DNA: TGCGCCAGCAGCGATCTTAGCGGATACCAAGAGACCCAGTACTTC
CDR3 protein: CASSDLSGYQETQYF

clone size: once
CDR3 length: 13
D gene: TRBD2
V gene: TRBV29-1
J gene: TRBJ2-5
CDR3 DNA: TGCAGCGTGCTAGGACCCGGGGGGGAGACCCAGTACTTC
CDR3 protein: CSVLGPGGETQYF

clone size: NA
CDR3 length: 15
D gene: TRBD1
V gene: TRBV6-1
J gene: TRBJ1-4
CDR3 DNA: TGTGCCAGCAGTGAATTTGTGACAGGGAATGAAAAACTGTTTTTT
CDR3 protein: CASSEFVTGNEKLFF

clone size: NA
CDR3 length: 14
D gene: TRBD1
V gene: TRBV5-5
J gene: TRBJ1-6
CDR3 DNA: TGTGCCAGCAGCTTGAGGGACAGGGGCCCACCCCTCCACTTT
CDR3 protein: CASSLRDRGPPLHF

clone size: NA
CDR3 length: 13
D gene: NA
V gene: TRBV27
J gene: TRBJ1-2
CDR3 DNA: TGTGCCAGCAGTTTAGGGCTTTCTGGTGGCTACACCTTC
CDR3 protein: CASSLGLSGGYTF

clone size: NA
CDR3 length: 17
D gene: NA
V gene: TRBV5-1
J gene: TRBJ2-7
CDR3 DNA: TGCGCCAGCAGGGACAGGGTAGAGCGGGAGGCCGCCCACGAGCAGTACTTC
CDR3 protein: CASRDRVEREAAHEQYF

clone size: NA
CDR3 length: 14
D gene: TRBD2
V gene: TRBV19
J gene: TRBJ2-2
CDR3 DNA: TGTGCCAGTATTAGCGGGAGGAACACCGGGGAGCTGTTTTTT
CDR3 protein: CASISGRNTGELFF

clone size: NA
CDR3 length: 15
D gene: NA
V gene: TRBV15
J gene: TRBJ1-2
CDR3 DNA: TGTGCCACCAGCAGAGATTGGGCAGAGAACTATGGCTACACCTTC
CDR3 protein: CATSRDWAENYGYTF

clone size: once
CDR3 length: 16
D gene: TRBD1
V gene: TRBV23-1
J gene: TRBJ2-7
CDR3 DNA: TGCGCCAGCAGTTTCGGGACAGGGCCATCTTCTGGCGAGCAGTACTTC
CDR3 protein: CASSFGTGPSSGEQYF

clone size: NA
CDR3 length: 15
D gene: NA
V gene: TRBV4-1
J gene: TRBJ2-7
CDR3 DNA: TGCGCCAGCAGCCAATTTATCGGCGGCCCCTACGAGCAGTACTTC
CDR3 protein: CASSQFIGGPYEQYF

clone size: NA
CDR3 length: 18
D gene: NA
V gene: TRBV7-9
J gene: TRBJ2-2
CDR3 DNA: TGTGCCAGCAGCTTAGATCTGTTCGGGGGGCTGGACACCGGGGAGCTGTTTTTT
CDR3 protein: CASSLDLFGGLDTGELFF

clone size: NA
CDR3 length: 14
D gene: NA
V gene: TRBV10-2
J gene: TRBJ2-7
CDR3 DNA: TGCGCCAGCAGGGTCAGCGGAAGCTCCTACGAGCAGTACTTC
CDR3 protein: CASRVSGSSYEQYF

clone size: NA
CDR3 length: 14
D gene: NA
V gene: TRBV30
J gene: TRBJ1-1
CDR3 DNA: TGTGCCTGGAGTGTGGCCAGGGATGGCACTGAAGCTTTCTTT
CDR3 protein: CAWSVARDGTEAFF

clone size: NA
CDR3 length: 13
D gene: NA
V gene: TRBV12-3/TRBV12-4
J gene: TRBJ1-1
CDR3 DNA: TGTGCCAGCAGTAACAGGGTTAACACTGAAGCTTTCTTT
CDR3 protein: CASSNRVNTEAFF

clone size: NA
CDR3 length: 13
D gene: TRBD1
V gene: TRBV7-9
J gene: TRBJ1-2
CDR3 DNA: TGTGCCAGCAGCCCCGGGACAGTCTATGGCTACACCTTC
CDR3 protein: CASSPGTVYGYTF

clone size: many
CDR3 length: 17
D gene: NA
V gene: TRBV5-1
J gene: TRBJ1-6
CDR3 DNA: TGCGCCAGCAGCCACGGTCGTGGAGGGAGAGAAGGATCACCCCTCCACTTT
CDR3 protein: CASSHGRGGREGSPLHF

clone size: once
CDR3 length: 14
D gene: TRBD1
V gene: TRBV5-1
J gene: TRBJ2-7
CDR3 DNA: TGCGCCAGCAGTTACGACAGGGAAGGCTACGAGCAGTACTTC
CDR3 protein: CASSYDREGYEQYF

clone size: once
CDR3 length: 15
D gene: NA
V gene: TRBV7-6
J gene: TRBJ1-2
CDR3 DNA: TGTGCCAGCAGCCCGGCCGGGCAGAACAGGGAGGGCTACACCTTC
CDR3 protein: CASSPAGQNREGYTF

clone size: once
CDR3 length: 19
D gene: TRBD2
V gene: TRBV4-2
J gene: TRBJ2-1
CDR3 DNA: TGTGCCAGCAGCCAAGAAGGGGAAGCTAGCGGGAGGGCCTACAATGAGCAGTTCTTC
CDR3 protein: CASSQEGEASGRAYNEQFF